Listed here are 28 T cell receptor beta chains from one sample, sequenced in a study of cytomegalovirus exposure and HLA in healthy donors. PCR was performed using 60 Vbeta and 13 Jbeta primers. Repertoires were generated with immunoSEQ multiplex PCR, while TCRdb's copy carries only in-frame clones and drops some. Of about 130,000 clones listed, over 70% are singletons. Sample: PBMCs. The receptor source for this set is a woman in her 40s in good health and CMV-seronegative.

This clone was seen a handful of times. The chain links TRBV5-1 to TRBJ2-7; D might be TRBD1 (6 bases). CDR1 is SGHRS, CDR2 YFSETQ, per germline. The CDR3 runs to 12 residues. Trimming stripped 4 bases from V and 6 bases from J, with 11 bases between. The CDR3 spells CASSNSRGEQYF. CDR3 bases: TGCGCCAGCAGCAACTCCAGGGGCGAGCAGTACTTC.

This chain links TRBV9 with TRBJ1-2, with 10 bases that match TRBD1. After removal of 3 bases from V and 5 bases from J, the junction contained 4 bases not matched to a gene. The CDR3 is 14 amino acids. Germline CDR1 reads SGDLS; CDR2 reads YYNGEE. The CDR3 loop is CASSGGQGIYGYTF. The CDR3 DNA follows: TGTGCCAGCAGCGGGGGACAGGGGATTTATGGCTACACCTTC.

The rearrangement uses TRBV6-5 and TRBJ2-1, with 10 positions matching TRBD2. Germline values: CDR1 MNHEY, CDR2 SVGAGI. Trimming removed 2 bases from V and 8 bases from J; junction bases left unmatched: 9. There are 16 residues in the CDR3. The CDR3 DNA reads as TGTGCCAGCAGTTACACATCTAGCGGGGGAACGGATGAGCAGTTCTTC. It translates to CASSYTSSGGTDEQFF.

CDR3 in amino acids: CASSESGESYGYTF. The CDR3 coding sequence is TGTGCCAGCAGTGAATCGGGGGAGAGCTATGGCTACACCTTC. The chain has TRBV25-1 and TRBJ1-2; the D gene is possibly TRBD1 (5 bases). Germline CDR1 MGHDK, CDR2 SYGVNS. V lost 1 base and J 4 bases, leaving 10 bases between the germline ends. This CDR3 spans 14 amino acids.

The J gene is TRBJ1-1, the V gene TRBV29-1, with TRBD1 identical over 8 bases. Losses at the gene ends were 8 bases for V and 1 base for J; bases not matched to a gene: 6. The CDR3 has 13 amino acids. Germline values: CDR1 SQVTM, CDR2 ANQGSEA. The chain's CDR3 is CSSRTGRNTEAFF. The CDR3, as DNA: TGCAGCTCCCGGACAGGGAGGAACACTGAAGCTTTCTTT.

This chain joins TRBV19 and TRBJ2-2; D may be TRBD1 (6 bases). The CDR3 is 14 residues long. Trimming cost V 8 bases and J 7 bases, with 17 bases left between them. Germline CDR1 and CDR2: LNHDA and SQIVND (reference sequence). Here the CDR3 reads CASQTDSSSGELFF. CDR3 nucleotide sequence: TGTGCCAGTCAAACGGACAGTTCAAGCGGGGAGCTGTTTTTT.

This clone was picked up one time. The chain couples TRBV13 to TRBJ1-2, with 7 bases identical to TRBD1. Germline loops: CDR1 PRHDT, CDR2 FYEKMQ (reference sequence). CDR3 length: 13 amino acids. V was pared by 5 bases and J by 6 bases, with 6 bases of the junction left unmatched. The CDR3 sequence: CASSIDTGDGYTF. As DNA, the CDR3 is TGTGCCAGCAGCATTGATACAGGGGATGGCTACACCTTC.

The rearrangement joins TRBV5-4 to TRBJ2-3; 9 nucleotides align to TRBD2. The CDR3 loop spans 16 amino acids. Germline V lookup: CDR1 SGHNT, CDR2 YYREEE (reference sequence). Losses at the gene ends were 4 bases for V and 4 bases for J; bases not matched to a gene: 10. CDR3 in DNA: TGTGCCAGCAGCCCAGGGACTAGCAGCGTGGCAGATACGCAGTATTTT. Translating gives CASSPGTSSVADTQYF.

The genes are TRBV27 and TRBJ1-4, with D tentatively TRBD1 (6 bases). V lost 4 bases, J lost 8 bases, and 14 bases lay in between. Per germline, CDR1 MNHEY and CDR2 SMNVEV (reference sequence). The CDR3 runs 14 residues. In DNA form, the CDR3 reads TGTGCCAGCAGTTCACAGGGTCTACGGGAAAAACTGTTTTTT. Encoded protein: CASSSQGLREKLFF.

V and J are TRBV7-6 and TRBJ1-3; a weak D match, TRBD1 (5 bases). The CDR3 covers 17 residues. In germline, CDR1 is SGHVS, CDR2 FNYEAQ. V lost 2 bases to trimming and J lost 0 bases, with 14 bases between them. CDR3 amino acids: CASSLSPRADSGNTIYF. DNA for the CDR3: TGTGCCAGCAGCTTATCTCCCAGGGCCGACTCTGGAAACACCATATATTTT.

The genes are TRBV30 and TRBJ1-2; D ambiguous. With 2 bases removed from V and 6 bases from J, the gap between germline ends came to 10 bases. Germline CDR1 and CDR2: GTSNPN and SVGIG (reference sequence). The CDR3 extends over 12 amino acids. The CDR3 loop reads CAWSRREHGYTF. The CDR3 nucleotides are TGTGCCTGGAGTCGGAGGGAACATGGCTACACCTTC.

J is TRBJ2-7 and V is TRBV4-1, with 10 positions matching TRBD1. CDR3 length: 15 residues. The V gene's germline CDR1 is MGHRA and CDR2 YSYEKL. Trimming cost V 1 base and J 4 bases; bases outside gene matches: 4. The CDR3 here is CASSQVGDRGYEQYF. For the CDR3, the DNA is TGCGCCAGCAGCCAAGTCGGGGACAGGGGTTACGAGCAGTACTTC.

The V call is TRBV7-9, the J call TRBJ2-7; D perhaps matches TRBD2 (6 bases). This CDR3 region has 14 residues. Trimming shortened V by 3 bases and J by 0 bases, and 9 bases separated the two germline ends. Germline V gives CDR1 SEHNR, CDR2 FQNEAQ (reference sequence). CDR3 sequence reads: CASSLEGISYEQYF. CDR3 coding DNA: TGTGCCAGCAGCTTGGAGGGGATCTCCTACGAGCAGTACTTC.

The V call is TRBV29-1, the J call TRBJ2-5, with D possibly matching TRBD2 (5 bases). The CDR3 contains 13 residues. The V gene lost 7 bases and the J gene lost 2 bases, with 14 bases spanning the gap. Germline CDR1 is SQVTM and CDR2 is ANQGSEA. The chain's CDR3 is CSAMTGRQETQYF. The CDR3 DNA sequence: TGCAGCGCCATGACGGGGAGACAAGAGACCCAGTACTTC.

This chain joins TRBV28 and TRBJ1-5; the D gene is possibly TRBD1 (6 bases). Germline CDR1 reads MDHEN; CDR2 reads SYDVKM. V shed 3 bases and J shed 5 bases, with 14 bases lying between them. This CDR3 has 15 amino acids. CDR3 in amino acids: CASSLGGARDQPQHF. In DNA form, the CDR3 reads TGTGCCAGCAGTTTGGGGGGGGCGCGGGATCAGCCCCAGCATTTT.

This chain joins TRBV7-2 and TRBJ1-6, with 7 bases fitting TRBD1. Trimming cost V 5 bases and J 7 bases; bases outside gene matches: 8. The germline gives CDR1 SGHTA, CDR2 FQGNSA. The CDR3 is made up of 15 amino acids. CDR3 nucleotides: TGTGCCAGCAGCGAACAGGGGAGTCGCAATTCACCCCTCCACTTT. It is translated as CASSEQGSRNSPLHF.

V and J are TRBV19 and TRBJ2-2; 8 nucleotides agree with TRBD2. Germline V gene data show CDR1 as LNHDA and CDR2 as SQIVND (reference sequence). The CDR3 extends over 15 amino acids. V lost 6 bases, J lost 5 bases, and 8 bases stayed unmatched. DNA of the CDR3: TGTGCCAGTAGAGGGAGCGGGAGAGAAACCGGGGAGCTGTTTTTT. Translated, it gives CASRGSGRETGELFF.

The V call is TRBV6-1, the J call TRBJ2-7; no definite D call. V lost 6 bases, J lost 1 base, and 7 bases lay in between. The CDR3 is 12 amino acids. Germline V gives CDR1 MNHNS, CDR2 SASEGT. The CDR3: CASRAGSYEQYF. The CDR3 bases are TGTGCCAGCAGGGCCGGGTCCTACGAGCAGTACTTC.

This clone has only a few counts. The sample contains more than one DNA sequence encoding this CDR3. The rearrangement joins TRBV30 to TRBJ1-5; 12 bases map to TRBD1. The CDR3 runs 14 residues. Per germline, CDR1 GTSNPN and CDR2 SVGIG (reference sequence). Losses at the gene ends were 3 bases for V and 3 bases for J; bases not matched to a gene: 0. CDR3 in amino acids: CAWRGQGANQPQHF. CDR3 sequence (DNA): TGTGCCTGGAGGGGACAGGGGGCCAATCAGCCCCAGCATTTT.

This chain connects TRBV28 to TRBJ1-4; perhaps TRBD1 as D (5 bases). Germline V CDR1 and CDR2: MDHEN, SYDVKM. CDR3 length: 14 amino acids. The V end lost 7 bases, the J end lost 4 bases, and 13 bases lay between the germline ends. The CDR3: CASTFDRFNEKLFF. The CDR3 DNA sequence: TGTGCCAGCACGTTCGACAGATTTAATGAAAAACTGTTTTTT.

The V gene is TRBV15, the J gene TRBJ2-7; 8 bases align to TRBD1. This CDR3 is 14 amino acids long. The germline V gene encodes CDR1 LNHNV and CDR2 YYDKDF (reference sequence). The trim removed 4 bases at V and 5 bases at J, leaving 7 bases unmatched. The CDR3 sequence is CATSTGQGTHEQYF. The CDR3 nucleotides are TGTGCCACCAGCACCGGACAGGGAACCCACGAGCAGTACTTC.

For this clone: One end of the junction fails to match germline, which may point to a read error. This rearrangement joins TRBV7-2 to TRBJ2-7, with 9 bases lining up with TRBD2. Germline CDR1 reads SGHTA; CDR2 reads FQGNSA. This CDR3 contains 16 residues. Here the CDR3 reads CANSLGGGRGSYEQYF. For the CDR3, the DNA is TGTGCCAACAGCTTAGGGGGCGGGAGGGGCTCCTACGAGCAGTACTTC.

The chain employs TRBV7-9 and TRBJ2-5, with D uncertain. The J call is doubtful: the DNA matches TRBJ2-7 better. CDR1 is SEHNR, CDR2 FQNEAQ, per germline (reference sequence). The CDR3 consists of 14 residues. CDR3 bases: TGTGCCAGCAGCTTAGGTCTCAGGTTTCCCGAGCAGTACTTC. This translates into CASSLGLRFPEQYF.

As regards this clone: The junction and the germline gene differ at one end; a read error may be behind it. CDR3 amino acids: CASSSQGGLAKNSQYF. Here the CDR3 DNA reads TGTGCCAGCAGCTCTCAGGGGGGTCTAGCCAAAAACAGTCAGTACTTC. The genes are TRBV5-4 and TRBJ2-4, with a possible D match to TRBD1 (7 bases). The V gene's germline CDR1 is SGHNT and CDR2 YYREEE (reference sequence). The CDR3 is made up of 16 amino acids.

The CDR3 region has the DNA TGTGCCAGCAGCCCAGTTGCGGAGGGGGCCAACGTCCTGACTTTC. This translates into CASSPVAEGANVLTF. The J gene is TRBJ2-6, the V gene TRBV7-9, with D unclear. V lost 5 bases and J 4 bases, leaving 12 bases between the germline ends. Germline V gene sequence: CDR1 SEHNR, CDR2 FQNEAQ (reference sequence). This CDR3 region has 15 residues. Based on the CDR3 plus reference TRBV7-9 and TRBJ2-6, the full variable domain is DTGVSQNPRHKITKRGQNVTFRCDPISEHNRLYWYRQTLGQGPEFLTYFQNEAQLEKSRLLSDRFSAERPKGSFSTLEIQRTEQGDSAMYLCASSPVAEGANVLTFGAGSRLTVL.

The chain has TRBV2 and TRBJ1-1; D unresolved. Germline CDR1 is SNHLY and CDR2 is FYNNEI. V lost 8 bases and J lost 4, with 14 bases in between. The length of the CDR3 is 13 residues. CDR3 nucleotides: TGTGCCAGCTCCGAACCCGGGTTCACTGAAGCTTTCTTT. The encoded protein is CASSEPGFTEAFF.

As for this clone: At one boundary the junction diverges from the germline segment, which might be a read error. V is TRBV27 and J is TRBJ2-7; no definite D call. From germline, CDR1 is MNHEY and CDR2 SMNVEV (reference sequence). The CDR3 is 15 amino acids. The CDR3 reads CASSLLSGLEYEQCF. The CDR3 nucleotides are TGTGCCAGCAGTTTACTCTCCGGCCTGGAGTACGAGCAGTGCTTC.

In the case of this clone: This specimen includes other DNA sequences encoding the same CDR3. The chain is built from TRBV19 and TRBJ2-1, with D possibly matching TRBD1 (6 bases). This CDR3 region has 15 residues. V was shortened by 6 bases and J by 0 bases, with 12 bases between the two germline ends. Germline V gene sequence: CDR1 LNHDA, CDR2 SQIVND (reference sequence). The CDR3 DNA follows: TGTGCCAGTAGCCTAGACAGGAGCTCCTACAATGAGCAGTTCTTC. Protein: CASSLDRSSYNEQFF.